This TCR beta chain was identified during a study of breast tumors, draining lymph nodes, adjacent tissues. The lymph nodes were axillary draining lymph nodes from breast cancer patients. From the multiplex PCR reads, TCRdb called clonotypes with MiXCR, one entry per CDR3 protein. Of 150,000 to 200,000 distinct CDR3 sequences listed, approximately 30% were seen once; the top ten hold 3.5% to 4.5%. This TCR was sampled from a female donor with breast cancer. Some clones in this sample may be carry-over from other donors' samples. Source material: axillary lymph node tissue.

CDR3 loop: CASSIDHSGTQNIQYF. The CDR3 coding sequence is TGTGCCAGTAGTATAGACCACTCCGGGACGCAAAACATTCAGTACTTC. The gene calls are TRBV19 and TRBJ2-4; D possibly matches TRBD1 or TRBD2 (5 bases each). The CDR3 runs to 16 residues. CDR1 is LNHDA, CDR2 SQIVND, per germline (reference sequence). Trimming stripped 0 bases from V and 5 bases from J, with 14 bases between.